This T cell receptor (beta chain) was observed in a study of control samples from healthy donors and cancer patients. The CDR3 is 11 amino acids. Looked up from germline, CDR1 is DFQATT and CDR2 is SNEGSKA (reference sequence). V lost 6 bases, J lost 1 base, and 7 bases lay in between. The table came from immunoSEQ multiplex PCR; TCRdb's copy has only in-frame clones and leaves some out. The table shows about 190,000 clones, with just under 95% occurring only once. Sequencing used blood. The genes are TRBV20-1 and TRBJ2-7; D gene uncertain. The TCR was taken from a man between 18 and 35 years old in good health. CDR3 region: CSAGPSYEQYF. CDR3 DNA: TGCAGTGCCGGACCGTCCTACGAGCAGTACTTC.